This T cell receptor beta chain emerged from a study of T cells in Graves' hyperthyroidism and ophthalmopathy. Study observations and caveats: Ophthalmopathy cases were set apart from stable hyperthyroidism by a 13 V-J model.

TCR beta CDR3 regions were amplified from RNA transcripts. A set of HTBI primers served as the primers for a first-round RT-PCR of the TCR CDR3. In TCRdb, the multiplex PCR reads were re-called with MiXCR into one record per CDR3 protein. The repertoire holds about 660,000 distinct CDR3 sequences, with 45% as singletons. Germline-derived CDR1 and CDR2 are SEHNR and FQNEAQ (reference sequence). With V trimmed by 5 bases and J by 3 bases, 12 bases remained unmatched. This CDR3 is built from 18 residues. Not enrolled were patients with uncontrolled infection, other autoimmune disease, pregnancy or lactation. Points on this clonotype: The antigen is not known.

The chain recombines TRBV7-9 with TRBJ2-7, with 14 bases identical to TRBD2. Sequencing input: peripheral blood or thyroid tissue (not recorded which). The receptor comes from an adult man with Graves' disease, either hyperthyroidism or ophthalmopathy (not recorded which). The CDR3 nucleotides are TGTGCCAGCAGCATCCCGACTAGCGGGAGGGCCTCCTTCTACGAGCAGTACTTC. Its protein is CASSIPTSGRASFYEQYF. Combining the CDR3 with reference TRBV7-9 and TRBJ2-7 gives the whole variable domain DTGVSQNPRHKITKRGQNVTFRCDPISEHNRLYWYRQTLGQGPEFLTYFQNEAQLEKSRLLSDRFSAERPKGSFSTLEIQRTEQGDSAMYLCASSIPTSGRASFYEQYFGPGTRLTVT.